This T cell receptor beta chain was observed in a study of glioma-infiltrating T cells after dendritic cell vaccination. About the study: Patients received three intradermal dendritic cell vaccine injections at biweekly intervals.

Time point: after dendritic cell vaccination, including at tumor progression/relapse. Before vaccination, two weeks after the third vaccination, and at progression, PBMC were collected. With respect to this clone: Its matching antigen is unknown.

Produced via immunoSEQ multiplex PCR; TCRdb's table is partial and in-frame only. In the table there are 99,000 or so clones, around 80% of which are singletons. CDR1 and CDR2 (germline): SGHRS, YFSETQ. The CDR3 loop spans 12 amino acids. V dropped 0 bases and J dropped 7 bases, with 7 bases sitting between them. General study points: Few patients contributed both blood and tumor specimens.

The sequence derives from a human donor with glioblastoma. The source was blood, collected after dendritic cell vaccination. The rearrangement uses TRBV5-1 and TRBJ1-2; D uncertain. CDR3 nucleotides: TGCGCCAGCAGCTTGGGGGGAGCTGGCTACACCTTC. It translates to CASSLGGAGYTF.